The subject of this entry is one T cell receptor (beta chain). The protocol was immunoSEQ multiplex PCR, while the TCRdb copy is restricted to in-frame clones and leaves out a portion. The sample has some 180,000 clones, about nine tenths seen once; the top ten hold 1.9%. Trimming left V 2 bases short and J 8 bases short, with 13 bases between. The CDR3 covers 14 residues. CDR1 is MGHRA and CDR2 is YSYEKL in the germline V gene. This sample stems from a study of T cell responses to AZD1222 COVID-19 vaccine. This specimen was peripheral blood, taken 28 days after the second AZD1222 dose. This chain joins TRBV4-1 and TRBJ1-3; tentatively, D is TRBD1 (6 bases). The origin of this receptor is an adult who received the AZD1222 COVID-19 vaccine. The CDR3 loop reads CASSQPGAKYTIYF. For the CDR3, the DNA is TGCGCCAGCAGCCAACCGGGGGCTAAATACACCATATATTTT.